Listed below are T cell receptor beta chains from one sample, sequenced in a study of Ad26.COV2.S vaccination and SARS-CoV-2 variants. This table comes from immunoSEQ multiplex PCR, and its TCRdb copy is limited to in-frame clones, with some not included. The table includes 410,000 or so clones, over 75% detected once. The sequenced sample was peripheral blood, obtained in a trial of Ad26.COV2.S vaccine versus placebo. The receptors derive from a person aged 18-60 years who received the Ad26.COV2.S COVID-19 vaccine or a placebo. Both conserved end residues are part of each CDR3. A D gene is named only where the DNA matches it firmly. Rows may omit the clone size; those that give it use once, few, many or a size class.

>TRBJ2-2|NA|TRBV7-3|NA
TGTGCCAGCAGGGCCCCGGGACAAGGGAACACCGGGGAGCTGTTTTTT
CASRAPGQGNTGELFF
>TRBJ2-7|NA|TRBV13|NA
TGTGCCAGCAGCCGGGGCAGGCCCTCCTACGAGCAGTACTTC
CASSRGRPSYEQYF
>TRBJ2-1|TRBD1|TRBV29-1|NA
TGCAGCGTACAACGGGACAGGGTTGACAATGAGCAGTTCTTC
CSVQRDRVDNEQFF
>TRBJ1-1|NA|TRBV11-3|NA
TGTGCCAGCAGCAATTACAACACTGAAGCTTTCTTT
CASSNYNTEAFF
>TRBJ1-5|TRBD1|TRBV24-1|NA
TGTGCCACCAGTCTCCGACAGGGAGGCAATCAGCCCCAGCATTTT
CATSLRQGGNQPQHF
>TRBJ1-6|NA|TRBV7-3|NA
TGTGCCAGCAGCTTAATGGGGCTCGGGAATTCACCCCTCCACTTT
CASSLMGLGNSPLHF
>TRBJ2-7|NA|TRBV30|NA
TGTGCCTGGAGCGACCTGGACTTCCACCACGAGCAGTACTTC
CAWSDLDFHHEQYF
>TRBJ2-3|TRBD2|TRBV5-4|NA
TGTGCCAGCAGCGCAGCGGGAGGGGGTACAGATACGCAGTATTTT
CASSAAGGGTDTQYF
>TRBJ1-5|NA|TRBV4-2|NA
TGTGCCAGCAGCCAAGTAGCCGGCAATCAGCCCCAGCATTTT
CASSQVAGNQPQHF
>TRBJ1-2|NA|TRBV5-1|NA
TGCGCCAGCAGCTTGGACCTCGGTGGCTACACCTTC
CASSLDLGGYTF
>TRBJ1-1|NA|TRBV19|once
TGTGCCAGTAGTATAGCGGGCAGCTATGAAGCTTTCTTT
CASSIAGSYEAFF
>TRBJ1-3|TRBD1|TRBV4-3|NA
TGCGCCAGCAGCCAAAAAGGGACAGGGACTGGAAACACCATATATTTT
CASSQKGTGTGNTIYF
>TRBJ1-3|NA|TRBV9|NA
TGTGCCAGCAGCGTGCAGGCAACCTCTGGAAACACCATATATTTT
CASSVQATSGNTIYF
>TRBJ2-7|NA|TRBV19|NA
TGTGCCAGTAGTATAGATTCCGGGGTACCCTACGAGCAGTACTTC
CASSIDSGVPYEQYF
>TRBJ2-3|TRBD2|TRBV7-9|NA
TGTGCCAGCAGCCTCGGCCTAGCGGGAGTCAGGTCCGATACGCAGTATTTT
CASSLGLAGVRSDTQYF
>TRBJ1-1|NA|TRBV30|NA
TGTGCCTGGGCCCCAACAGGTAGCGAAGCTTTCTTT
CAWAPTGSEAFF
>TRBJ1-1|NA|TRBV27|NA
TGTGCCAGCAGCCCCTACCAGGGTGGGGTCACTGAAGCTTTCTTT
CASSPYQGGVTEAFF
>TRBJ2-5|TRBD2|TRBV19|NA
TGTGCCAGTAGTATCGGGGGGAAAGAGACCCAGTACTTC
CASSIGGKETQYF
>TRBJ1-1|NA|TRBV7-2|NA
TGTGCCAGCAGCTTGGGGCTGACGGGTGGGGAAGCTTTCTTT
CASSLGLTGGEAFF